The entry that follows covers one TCR beta chain sequence. Its matching antigen is unknown. TCRdb's table, derived via immunoSEQ multiplex PCR, lists solely in-frame clones and lacks some. The data hold around 50,000 clones, with around nine tenths observed a single time. This sample stems from a study of OX40 agonist ivuxolimab in advanced cancers. Study at large: Among those enrolled, mean age was approximately 60 years (range roughly 20 to 79) and about 79% were male. Allowance was made for prior anti-PD-1, anti-PD-L1 or anti-CTLA-4 therapy, and 35% to 40% had some.

Findings and limits, study-wide: In the expanded peripheral T cells, antigen specificity was never determined.

The input for sequencing was CD4+ or CD8+ T cells sorted from blood, taken in a trial of the OX40 agonist ivuxolimab. The receptor comes from an adult with an advanced solid tumor such as melanoma, head and neck, liver or kidney cancer.

The CDR3 sequence: CASSQEAQGPYEQYF. Written as DNA, the CDR3 is TGTGCCAGCAGCCAAGAAGCACAGGGCCCCTACGAGCAGTACTTC. The chain employs TRBV4-2 and TRBJ2-7; tentative D call: TRBD1 (6 bases). The CDR3 has 15 residues. Germline lookup yields CDR1 LGHNA and CDR2 YNFKEQ. V lost 0 bases to trimming and J lost 2 bases, with 11 bases between them.